The 16 T cell receptor beta chains reported below all come from one sample, sequenced in a study of human T cells and chemical hapten exposure. The time point was: pre-sensitization, week 0. Treatment: therapeutic diphenylcyclopropenone sensitization with weekly scalp DPC. TCRdb ran MiXCR on the RACE reads and lists one entry per CDR3 protein. The sample lists some 400,000 distinct CDR3 sequences, 5.1% occurring once. Specimen: whole blood, collected in connection with sensitization to the hapten diphenylcyclopropenone (DPC). The receptors shown here come from a woman in her forties or fifties with alopecia areata. Some clones in this sample may be carry-over from other donors' samples.

This clonotype has a count of ten or more. The chain couples TRBV7-6 to TRBJ2-1; 10 nucleotides line up with TRBD2. CDR3 length equals 18 residues. CDR1 and CDR2 from the germline V gene are SGHVS and FNYEAQ. V was clipped by 2 bases and J by 5 bases; unmatched bases: 12. CDR3 amino acids: CASSLSSSSGSPHNEQFF. For the CDR3, the DNA is TGTGCCAGCAGCTTATCCTCCTCTAGCGGGAGTCCCCACAATGAGCAGTTCTTC.

Note on this clonotype: A much larger clone differs from this one at a single base, so this may be a read error. The CDR3 carries no conserved terminal phenylalanine or tryptophan, so it likely arises from a read error. V and J are TRBV6-5 and TRBJ2-3; the D is unclear. CDR3 length: 13 amino acids. The V gene lost 5 bases and the J gene lost 0 bases, with 6 bases spanning the gap. Germline assignment: CDR1 MNHEY and CDR2 SVGAGI. CDR3: CASSQTSTDTQYI. CDR3 bases: TGTGCCAGCAGTCAGACTAGCACAGATACGCAGTATATT.

This clonotype was detected ten times or more. As DNA, the CDR3 is TGCGCCAGCAGCTTCGAAGACAGGGGGCCAAATGGCTACACCTTC. Protein product: CASSFEDRGPNGYTF. The rearrangement links TRBV5-1 to TRBJ1-2; 10 bases align to TRBD1. This CDR3 has 15 amino acids. Trimming took 2 bases from V and 6 from J; bases not matched to a gene: 7. Germline V gene lookup returns CDR1 SGHRS and CDR2 YFSETQ.

This clonotype occurred many times. The chain joins TRBV7-9 to TRBJ1-6; the D gene is possibly TRBD1 (6 bases). Germline V gene data show CDR1 as SEHNR and CDR2 as FQNEAQ (reference sequence). This CDR3 has 15 residues. Trimming pared 0 bases from V and 10 bases from J, leaving 13 bases between. CDR3 in amino acids: CASSLATGLGSPLHF. The CDR3 DNA sequence: TGTGCCAGCAGCTTAGCCACAGGGCTAGGGTCACCCCTCCACTTT. The whole variable domain, remainder taken from reference TRBV7-9 and TRBJ1-6, is DTGVSQNPRHKITKRGQNVTFRCDPISEHNRLYWYRQTLGQGPEFLTYFQNEAQLEKSRLLSDRFSAERPKGSFSTLEIQRTEQGDSAMYLCASSLATGLGSPLHFGNGTRLTVT.

This clonotype was observed at least ten times. V is TRBV12-3 or TRBV12-4 and J is TRBJ2-1, with D maybe TRBD2 (6 bases). Trimming removed 4 bases from V and 4 bases from J, with 17 bases in between. The CDR3 totals 16 residues. CDR3 coding DNA: TGTGCCAGCAGTTCCCCCGGACTACCTATTTACAATGAGCAGTTCTTC. This gives the protein CASSSPGLPIYNEQFF.

This clonotype has just a few counts. The chain employs TRBV18 and TRBJ2-4; D remains ambiguous. Germline values: CDR1 KGHSH, CDR2 LQKENI. The V end was cut by 2 bases, the J end by 8 bases, with 10 bases between. The length of the CDR3 is 13 residues. The CDR3 DNA sequence: TGTGCCAGCTCACCAGGGGTGGGCGACATTCAGTACTTC. Encoded protein: CASSPGVGDIQYF.

This chain joins TRBV20-1 and TRBJ2-3; D ambiguous. The CDR3 totals 14 residues. V lost 5 bases and J lost 5, with 17 bases in between. The germline V gene encodes CDR1 DFQATT and CDR2 SNEGSKA (reference sequence). The CDR3 nucleotides read TGCAGTGCTCCAGAGAGCGTGGTTCGAGATACGCAGTATTTT. This encodes CSAPESVVRDTQYF.

This clonotype was seen repeatedly, ten times or more. This chain connects TRBV6-6 to TRBJ2-5; the D is unclear. Trimming left V 8 bases short and J 5 bases short, with 15 bases between. CDR1 and CDR2 from the germline V gene are MNHNY and SVGAGI (reference sequence). The CDR3 is made up of 13 amino acids. CDR3 nucleotide sequence: TGTGCCAGCCGTCTACCAAAGCACGAGACCCAGTACTTC. Residues: CASRLPKHETQYF.

This rearrangement joins TRBV4-3 to TRBJ2-2; 10 nucleotides agree with TRBD2. Trimming took 5 bases from V and 6 from J; bases not matched to a gene: 15. The germline V gene encodes CDR1 LGHNA and CDR2 YSLEER. The CDR3 loop spans 18 amino acids. For the CDR3, the DNA is TGCGCCAGCAGCGGGGAACTAGCGGGATCCGTAACGGCCGGGGAGCTGTTTTTT. This encodes CASSGELAGSVTAGELFF.

This clonotype was detected many times. This chain joins TRBV29-1 and TRBJ2-2; tentative D call: TRBD2 (6 bases). V gave up 4 bases and J gave up 5 bases, with 11 bases separating them. The CDR3 is 13 residues long. The germline V gene has CDR1 SQVTM and CDR2 ANQGSEA. The CDR3 here is CSVVDGGTGELFF. The CDR3, as DNA: TGCAGCGTTGTCGATGGAGGGACCGGGGAGCTGTTTTTT.

There are a few counts of this clonotype. The chain carries TRBV6-1 and TRBJ2-2; no clear D gene. The CDR3 length is 16 residues. Trimming took off 6 bases at V and 2 bases at J, with 16 bases between the two ends. Germline V gene data show CDR1 as MNHNS and CDR2 as SASEGT. The CDR3 bases are TGTGCCAGCAGGCCTAGGACGAACTTTAACACCGGGGAGCTGTTTTTT. Amino acid sequence: CASRPRTNFNTGELFF.

The chain recombines TRBV5-1 with TRBJ1-4, with TRBD1 identical over 7 bases. The CDR3 consists of 14 residues. Germline assignment: CDR1 SGHRS and CDR2 YFSETQ. Trimming took 3 bases from V and 8 from J; bases not matched to a gene: 7. Here the CDR3 DNA reads TGCGCCAGCAGCTCCGACAGGGTCAAAGAAAAACTGTTTTTT. Translation: CASSSDRVKEKLFF.

This clonotype appeared many times. Here the CDR3 reads CASRLPGLGAGTDTQYF. DNA for the CDR3: TGTGCCAGCAGACTCCCGGGACTCGGGGCGGGCACAGATACGCAGTATTTT. The rearrangement uses TRBV28 and TRBJ2-3; D might be TRBD2 (6 bases). The germline gives CDR1 MDHEN, CDR2 SYDVKM. The V end lost 6 bases, the J end lost 1 base, and 20 bases lay between the germline ends. The CDR3 totals 17 residues.

This clonotype was recorded many times. The CDR3 protein is CASSQLGLDGENTEAFF. In DNA, the CDR3 is TGTGCCAGCAGCCAACTTGGTTTAGACGGGGAGAACACTGAAGCTTTCTTT. V and J are TRBV4-2 and TRBJ1-1; D gene ambiguous. The CDR3 has 17 amino acids. Germline loops: CDR1 LGHNA, CDR2 YNFKEQ. Between the trimmed V and J ends, which lost 2 bases and 1 base, there was a span of 17 bases.

This rearrangement joins TRBV30 to TRBJ1-2; D is unresolved. V was trimmed by 3 bases and J by 12 bases, leaving 26 bases between them. Germline CDR1 GTSNPN, CDR2 SVGIG (reference sequence). This CDR3 is 15 amino acids long. Here the CDR3 reads CAWRNGEEARHSHTF. The CDR3 coding sequence is TGTGCCTGGAGGAATGGGGAAGAGGCCAGACACTCCCACACCTTC.

The table lists this clonotype with a few counts. The rearrangement joins TRBV6-1 to TRBJ1-5; the match to TRBD1 covers 7 bases. The CDR3 extends over 13 amino acids. With 8 bases clipped from V and 11 bases from J, the junction kept 12 bases outside the gene matches. Germline values: CDR1 MNHNS, CDR2 SASEGT. CDR3 sequence: CASAGQEGVAQHF. The CDR3 bases are TGTGCCAGCGCCGGACAGGAGGGCGTCGCCCAGCATTTT.